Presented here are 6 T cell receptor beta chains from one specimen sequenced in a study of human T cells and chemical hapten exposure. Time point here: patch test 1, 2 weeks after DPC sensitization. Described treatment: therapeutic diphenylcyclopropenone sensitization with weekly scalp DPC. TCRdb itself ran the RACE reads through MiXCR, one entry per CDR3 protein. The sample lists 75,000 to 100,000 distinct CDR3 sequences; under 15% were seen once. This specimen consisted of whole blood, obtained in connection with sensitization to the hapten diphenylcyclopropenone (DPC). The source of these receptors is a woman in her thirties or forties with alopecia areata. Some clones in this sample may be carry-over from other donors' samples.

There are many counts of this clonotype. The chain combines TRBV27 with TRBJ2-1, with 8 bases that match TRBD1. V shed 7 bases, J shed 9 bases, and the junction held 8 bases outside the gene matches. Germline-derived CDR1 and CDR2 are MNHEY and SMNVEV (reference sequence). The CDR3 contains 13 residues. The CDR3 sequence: CASMDRVGGEQFF. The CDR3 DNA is TGTGCCAGCATGGACAGGGTTGGGGGTGAGCAGTTCTTC.

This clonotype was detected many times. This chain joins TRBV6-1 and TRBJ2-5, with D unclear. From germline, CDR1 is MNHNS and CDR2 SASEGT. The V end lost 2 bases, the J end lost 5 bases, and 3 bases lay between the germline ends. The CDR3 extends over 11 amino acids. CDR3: CASSERETQYF. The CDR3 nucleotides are TGTGCCAGCAGTGAAAGGGAGACCCAGTACTTC.

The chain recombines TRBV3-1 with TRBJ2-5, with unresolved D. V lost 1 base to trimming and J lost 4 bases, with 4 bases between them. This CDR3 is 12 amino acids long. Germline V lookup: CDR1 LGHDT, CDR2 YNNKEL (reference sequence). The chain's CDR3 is CASSQVVETQYF. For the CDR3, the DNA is TGTGCCAGCAGCCAAGTGGTAGAGACCCAGTACTTC.

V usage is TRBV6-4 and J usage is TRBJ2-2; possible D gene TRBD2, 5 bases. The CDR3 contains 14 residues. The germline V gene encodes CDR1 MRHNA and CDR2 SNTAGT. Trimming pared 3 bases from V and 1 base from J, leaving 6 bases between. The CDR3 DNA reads TGTGCCAGCAGTGAACGGGGGAACACCGGGGAGCTGTTTTTT. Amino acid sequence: CASSERGNTGELFF.

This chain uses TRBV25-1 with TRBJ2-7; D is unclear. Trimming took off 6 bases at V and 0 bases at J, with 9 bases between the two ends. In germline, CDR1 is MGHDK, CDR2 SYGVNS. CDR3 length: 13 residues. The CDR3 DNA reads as TGTGCCAGCAGGTCCGCGGCCTCCTACGAGCAGTACTTC. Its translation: CASRSAASYEQYF.

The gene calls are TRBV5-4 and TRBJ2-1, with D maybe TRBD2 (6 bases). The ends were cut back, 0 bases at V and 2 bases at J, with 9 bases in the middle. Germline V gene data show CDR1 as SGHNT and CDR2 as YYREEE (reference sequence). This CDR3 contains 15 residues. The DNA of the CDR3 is TGTGCCAGCAGCTTGGCCGGCGGGACCTACAATGAGCAGTTCTTC. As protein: CASSLAGGTYNEQFF.